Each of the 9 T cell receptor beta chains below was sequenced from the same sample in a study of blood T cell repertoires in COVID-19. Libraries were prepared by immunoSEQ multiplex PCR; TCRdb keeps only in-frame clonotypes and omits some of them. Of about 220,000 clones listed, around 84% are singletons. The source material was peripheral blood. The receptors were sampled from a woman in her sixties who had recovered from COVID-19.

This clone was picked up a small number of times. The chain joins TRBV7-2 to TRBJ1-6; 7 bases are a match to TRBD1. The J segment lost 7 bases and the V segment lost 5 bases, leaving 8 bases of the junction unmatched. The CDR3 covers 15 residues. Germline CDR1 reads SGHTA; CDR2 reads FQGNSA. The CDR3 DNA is TGTGCCAGCAGCACCCGACAGGGAACAAATTCACCCCTCCACTTT. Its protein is CASSTRQGTNSPLHF.

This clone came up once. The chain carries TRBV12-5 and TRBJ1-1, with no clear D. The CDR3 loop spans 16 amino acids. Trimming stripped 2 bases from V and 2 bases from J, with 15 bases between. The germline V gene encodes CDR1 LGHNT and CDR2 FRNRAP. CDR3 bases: TGTGCTAGTGGTTTGACATTCTCTGCCCTTAACACTGAAGCTTTCTTT. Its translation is CASGLTFSALNTEAFF.

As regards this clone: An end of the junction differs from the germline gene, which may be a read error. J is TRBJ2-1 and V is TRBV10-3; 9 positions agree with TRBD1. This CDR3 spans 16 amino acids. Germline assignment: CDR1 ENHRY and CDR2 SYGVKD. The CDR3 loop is CAITPGQGFSHNEQFF. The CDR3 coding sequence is TGTGCCATCACGCCGGGACAGGGTTTCTCCCACAATGAGCAGTTCTTC.

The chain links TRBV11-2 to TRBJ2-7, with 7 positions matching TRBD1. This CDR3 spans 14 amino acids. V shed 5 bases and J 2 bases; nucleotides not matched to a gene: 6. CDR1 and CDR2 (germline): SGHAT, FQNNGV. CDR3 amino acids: CASSHQGGPYEQYF. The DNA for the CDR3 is TGTGCCAGCAGCCATCAAGGGGGCCCCTACGAGCAGTACTTC.

Here the CDR3 reads CAISDLATSGGARHEQYF. DNA of the CDR3: TGTGCCATCAGTGATTTGGCGACTAGCGGGGGGGCGCGCCACGAGCAGTACTTC. V gene TRBV10-3 combines with J gene TRBJ2-7, with 14 bases matching TRBD2. This CDR3 spans 18 amino acids. The V gene's germline CDR1 is ENHRY and CDR2 SYGVKD. V lost 3 bases to trimming and J lost 5 bases; unmatched junction nucleotides: 12.

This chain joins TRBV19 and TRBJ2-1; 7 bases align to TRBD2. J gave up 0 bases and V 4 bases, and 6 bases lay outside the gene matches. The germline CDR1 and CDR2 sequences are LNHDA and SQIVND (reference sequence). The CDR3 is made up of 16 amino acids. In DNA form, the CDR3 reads TGTGCCAGTAGTACTGGAGGCGGGGGCTCCTACAATGAGCAGTTCTTC. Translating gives CASSTGGGGSYNEQFF.

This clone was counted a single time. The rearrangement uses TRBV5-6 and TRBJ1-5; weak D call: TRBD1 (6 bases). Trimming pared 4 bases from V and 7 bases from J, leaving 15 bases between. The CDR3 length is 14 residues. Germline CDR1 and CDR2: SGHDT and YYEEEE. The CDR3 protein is CASSPGRGIQPQHF. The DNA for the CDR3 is TGTGCCAGCAGCCCCGGCAGGGGTATACAGCCCCAGCATTTT.

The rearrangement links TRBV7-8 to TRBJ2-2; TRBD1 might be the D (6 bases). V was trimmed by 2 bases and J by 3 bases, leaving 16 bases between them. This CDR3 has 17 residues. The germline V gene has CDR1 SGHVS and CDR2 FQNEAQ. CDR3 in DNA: TGTGCCAGCAGCTTACCCTCTGGCAGGGGCGACACCGGGGAGCTGTTTTTT. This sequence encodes CASSLPSGRGDTGELFF.

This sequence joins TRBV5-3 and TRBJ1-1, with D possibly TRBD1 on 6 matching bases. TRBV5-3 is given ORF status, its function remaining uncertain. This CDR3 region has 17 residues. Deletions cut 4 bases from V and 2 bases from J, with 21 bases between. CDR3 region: CARSATGGALYNTEAFF. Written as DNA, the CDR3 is TGTGCCAGAAGCGCAACCGGGGGGGCCCTTTACAACACTGAAGCTTTCTTT.